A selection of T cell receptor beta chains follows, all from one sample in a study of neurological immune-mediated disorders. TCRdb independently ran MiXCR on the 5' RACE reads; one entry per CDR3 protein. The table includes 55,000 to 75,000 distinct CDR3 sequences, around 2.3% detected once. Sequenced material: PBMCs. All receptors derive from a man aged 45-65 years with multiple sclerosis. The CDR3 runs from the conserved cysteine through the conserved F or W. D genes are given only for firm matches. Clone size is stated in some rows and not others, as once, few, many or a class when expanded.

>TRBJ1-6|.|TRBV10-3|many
TGTGCCATCAGTGAAGGGCAGGGTAATTCACCCCTCCACTTT
CAISEGQGNSPLHF
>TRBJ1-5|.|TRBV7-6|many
TGTGCCAGCAGTTTAACGGGGGGCTATAGCAATCAGCCCCAGCATTTT
CASSLTGGYSNQPQHF
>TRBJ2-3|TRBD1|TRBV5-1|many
TGCGCCAGCAGATTCGGGACAGGGGCGGATACGCAGTATTTT
CASRFGTGADTQYF
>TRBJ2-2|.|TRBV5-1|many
TGCGCCAGCATCGTTCCGGGTGGCACCGGGGAGCTGTTTTTT
CASIVPGGTGELFF
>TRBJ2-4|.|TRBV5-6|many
TGTGCCAGCAGCTTGGTGCAGGGAATAAACATTCAGTACTTC
CASSLVQGINIQYF
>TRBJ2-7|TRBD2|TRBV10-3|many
TGTGCCATCAGTGAGATGGGGGGGGAGCGCGAGCAGTACTTC
CAISEMGGEREQYF
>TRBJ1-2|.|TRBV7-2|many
TGTGCCAGCAGCTTACGAGGCTGGGGCGGCTACACCTTC
CASSLRGWGGYTF
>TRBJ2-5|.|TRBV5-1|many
TGCGCCAGCAGCTTGTCTCGGACCCCCATTGAGACCCAGTACTTC
CASSLSRTPIETQYF
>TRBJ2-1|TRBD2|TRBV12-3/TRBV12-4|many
TGTGCCAGCAGCCCTATTCTCGGCGGGGGTAATGAGCAGTTCTTC
CASSPILGGGNEQFF
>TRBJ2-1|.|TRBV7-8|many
TGTGCCAGCAGCGCCGCCCCTAGGTATGAGCAGTTCTTC
CASSAAPRYEQFF
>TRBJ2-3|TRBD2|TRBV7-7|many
TGTGCCAGCAGCACAGGACTAGGTAGCGATACGCAGTATTTT
CASSTGLGSDTQYF
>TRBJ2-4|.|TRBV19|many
TGTGCCAGTACCAATCACGGGGACAAAAACATTCAGTACTTC
CASTNHGDKNIQYF
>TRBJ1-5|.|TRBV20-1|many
TGCAGTGCTGGGGACCGGAGAGCTCAGCCCCAGCATTTT
CSAGDRRAQPQHF
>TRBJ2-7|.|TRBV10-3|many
TGTGCCATCAGTGACCCACAGTTGGAGCAGTACTTC
CAISDPQLEQYF
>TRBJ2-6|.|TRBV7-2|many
TGTGCCAGCAACAAACAGGGTTCCTCTGGGGCCAACGTCCTGACTTTC
CASNKQGSSGANVLTF
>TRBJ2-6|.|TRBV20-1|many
TGCAGTGCTAGAGATCTTAAGGCGACCGGGATTGGGGCCAACGTCCTGACTTTC
CSARDLKATGIGANVLTF
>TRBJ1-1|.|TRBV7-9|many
TGTGCCAGCAGCCCAGGGAGGGCAGCCGGGGAGGACACTGAAGCTTTCTTT
CASSPGRAAGEDTEAFF
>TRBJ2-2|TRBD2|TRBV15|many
TGTGCCACCTCAAGGGGACTAGGAAACACCGGGGAGCTGTTTTTT
CATSRGLGNTGELFF
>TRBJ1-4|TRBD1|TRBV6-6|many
TGTGCCAGCAGGCGGACAGGGGGCGGAAATGAAAAACTGTTTTTT
CASRRTGGGNEKLFF
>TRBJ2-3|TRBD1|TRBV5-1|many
TGCGCCAGCAGCGACCTGACAGGGGGCGTGGATACGCAGTATTTT
CASSDLTGGVDTQYF
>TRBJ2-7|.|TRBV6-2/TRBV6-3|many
TGTGCCAGCAGTTACGACCGCTCCTACGAGCAGTACTTC
CASSYDRSYEQYF
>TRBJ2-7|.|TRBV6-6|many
TGTGCCAGCAGTTTGGGACGGGTTCTCTACGAGCAGTACTTC
CASSLGRVLYEQYF
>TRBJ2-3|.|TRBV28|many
TGTGCCAGCAGTTTCCTAGCGACTGATACGCAGTATTTT
CASSFLATDTQYF
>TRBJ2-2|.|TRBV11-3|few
TGTGCCAGCAGCCTCAGGTCAGGGTTTGCCGGGGAGCTGTTTTTT
CASSLRSGFAGELFF
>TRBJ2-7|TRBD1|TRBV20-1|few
TGCAGTGCCAAACAGGGGAAAGAGCAGTACTTC
CSAKQGKEQYF
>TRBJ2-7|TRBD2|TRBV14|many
TGTGCCAGCAGCCCGGGACTAGCGGGGGTCTACGAGCAGTACTTC
CASSPGLAGVYEQYF
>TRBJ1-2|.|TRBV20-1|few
TGCAGTGCTAGAGTTAGGGCCAACGATCTGTATGGCTACACCTTC
CSARVRANDLYGYTF
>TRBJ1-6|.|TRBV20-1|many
TGCAGTGCTAGAGTAGGGGACGGGGGGCTAAATTCAACCCTCAACTTT
CSARVGDGGLNSTLNF
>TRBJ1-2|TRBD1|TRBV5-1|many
TGCGCCAGCAGCTTGAACCTTTCACCGGGACAGGGCTACACCTTC
CASSLNLSPGQGYTF
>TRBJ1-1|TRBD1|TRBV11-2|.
TGTGCCAGCAACTTGATGAGGGGGCGCCGGACTGAAGCTTTCTTT
CASNLMRGRRTEAFF
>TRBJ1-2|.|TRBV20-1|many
TGCAGTGCCATCTCGGGGGGGGAAGAGGGCTACACCTTC
CSAISGGEEGYTF
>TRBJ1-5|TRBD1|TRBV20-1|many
TGCAGTGCGTCGGACAGGGAAGTTCAGCCCCAGCATTTT
CSASDREVQPQHF
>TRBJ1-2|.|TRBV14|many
TGTGCCAGCAGCCGCGCATACAACGACTATGGCTACACCTTC
CASSRAYNDYGYTF
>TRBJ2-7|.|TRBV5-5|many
TGTGCCAGCAGCCCGGGGTTCTCCTACGAGCAGTACTTC
CASSPGFSYEQYF
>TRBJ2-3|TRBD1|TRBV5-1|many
TGCGCCAGCAGCTTGGAGGGCGGGACAGGGGACTCAGATACGCAGTATTTT
CASSLEGGTGDSDTQYF
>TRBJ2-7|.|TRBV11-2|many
TGTGCCAGCAGTCTCGAGGGGGGACCCAGCTCCTACGAGCAGTACTTC
CASSLEGGPSSYEQYF
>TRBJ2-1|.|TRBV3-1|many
TGTGCCAGCAGCCGGAGATTCTACAATGAGCAGTTCTTC
CASSRRFYNEQFF
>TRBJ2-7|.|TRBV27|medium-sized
TGTGCCAGCTCTGCCGGGGCAGGGGGGTACGAGCAGTACTTC
CASSAGAGGYEQYF
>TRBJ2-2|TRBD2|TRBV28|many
TGTGCCAGCAGTTTTGATAGCGGGAGGAACACCGGGGAGCTGTTTTTT
CASSFDSGRNTGELFF
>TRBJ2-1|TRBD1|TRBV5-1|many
TGCGCCAGCAGCTTCGCCGGCAGGGGGTCCTACAATGAGCAGTTCTTC
CASSFAGRGSYNEQFF
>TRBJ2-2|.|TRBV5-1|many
TGCGCCAGCAGCCATGGTCAGGGACCTGCCGGGGAGCTGTTTTTT
CASSHGQGPAGELFF
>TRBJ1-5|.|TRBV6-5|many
TGTGCCAGCAGTCTCTCAGGGAATCAGCCCCAGCATTTT
CASSLSGNQPQHF
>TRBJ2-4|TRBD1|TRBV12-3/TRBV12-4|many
TGTGCCAGCAGTTCCCTAAGACAGGGTCGGTCCAAAAACATTCAGTACTTC
CASSSLRQGRSKNIQYF
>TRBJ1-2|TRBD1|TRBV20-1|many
TGCAGTGCTAGAGTTCCAGGGACAGGTCTATGGGGCACCTTC
CSARVPGTGLWGTF
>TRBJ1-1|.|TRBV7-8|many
TGTGCCAGCAGCTTAGAGGGGGGATCGAGAAACACTGAAGCTTTCTTT
CASSLEGGSRNTEAFF
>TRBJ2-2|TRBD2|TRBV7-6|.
TGTGCCAGCAGACCCAGCCGACTAGCGGGGGCCCTCACCGGGGAGCTGTTTTTT
CASRPSRLAGALTGELFF
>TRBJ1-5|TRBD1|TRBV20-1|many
TGCAGTGCTAACCTGGACAGGGGTGGCAATCAGCCCCAGCATTTT
CSANLDRGGNQPQHF
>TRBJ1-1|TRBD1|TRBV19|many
TGTGCCAGTCGCGGACAGGGGAACACTGAAGCTTTCTTT
CASRGQGNTEAFF
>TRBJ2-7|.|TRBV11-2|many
TGTGCCAGCAGTTGGACGCCGAGGGGCGAGCAGTACTTC
CASSWTPRGEQYF
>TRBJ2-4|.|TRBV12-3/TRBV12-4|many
TGTGCCAGCAGTTGGGGACTTGGAGTGGGGGACATTCAGTACTTC
CASSWGLGVGDIQYF
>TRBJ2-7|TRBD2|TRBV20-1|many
TGCAGTGCTAGTGGGTGGGGGGGGTCCTCCTACGAGCAGTACTTC
CSASGWGGSSYEQYF
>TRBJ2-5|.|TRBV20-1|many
TGCAGTGCCTCCGGACAGCAAGAGACCCAGTACTTC
CSASGQQETQYF
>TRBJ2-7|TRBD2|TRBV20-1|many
TGCAGTGCTAACGGGGGGGATTACTACGAGCAGTACTTC
CSANGGDYYEQYF
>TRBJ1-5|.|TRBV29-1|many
TGCAGCACCGCGGAGCAGAATCAGCCCCAGCATTTT
CSTAEQNQPQHF
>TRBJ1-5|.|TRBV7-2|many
TGTGCCAGCACCAAAGAGGGGAATCAGCCCCAGCATTTT
CASTKEGNQPQHF